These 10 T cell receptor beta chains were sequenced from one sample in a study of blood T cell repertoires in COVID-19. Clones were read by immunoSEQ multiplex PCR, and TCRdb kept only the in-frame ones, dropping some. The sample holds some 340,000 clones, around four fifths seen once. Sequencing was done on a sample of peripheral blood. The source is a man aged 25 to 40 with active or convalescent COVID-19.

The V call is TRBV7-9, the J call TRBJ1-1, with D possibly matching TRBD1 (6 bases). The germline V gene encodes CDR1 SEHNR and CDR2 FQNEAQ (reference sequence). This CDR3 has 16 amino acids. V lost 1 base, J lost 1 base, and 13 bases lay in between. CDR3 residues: CASSLDRQVQNTEAFF. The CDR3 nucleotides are TGTGCCAGCAGCTTAGACCGACAGGTCCAGAACACTGAAGCTTTCTTT.

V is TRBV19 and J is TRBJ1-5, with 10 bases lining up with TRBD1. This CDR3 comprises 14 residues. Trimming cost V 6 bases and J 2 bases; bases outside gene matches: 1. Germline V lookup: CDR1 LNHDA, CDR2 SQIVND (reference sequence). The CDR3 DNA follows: TGTGCCAGTAGAGGGACAGGGGGCAATCAGCCCCAGCATTTT. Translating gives CASRGTGGNQPQHF.

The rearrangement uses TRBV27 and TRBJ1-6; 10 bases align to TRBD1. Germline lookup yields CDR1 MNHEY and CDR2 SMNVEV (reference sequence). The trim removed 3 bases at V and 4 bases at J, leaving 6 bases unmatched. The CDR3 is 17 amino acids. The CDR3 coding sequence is TGTGCCAGCAGTTTCATCGACAGGGGGCTGTATAATTCACCCCTCCACTTT. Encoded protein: CASSFIDRGLYNSPLHF.

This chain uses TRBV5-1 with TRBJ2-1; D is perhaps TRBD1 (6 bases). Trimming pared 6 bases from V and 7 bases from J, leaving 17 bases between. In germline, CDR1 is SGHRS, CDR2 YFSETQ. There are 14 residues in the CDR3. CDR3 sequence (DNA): TGCGCCAGCACATTCAGGGGTACGTCAAATGAGCAGTTCTTC. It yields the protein CASTFRGTSNEQFF.

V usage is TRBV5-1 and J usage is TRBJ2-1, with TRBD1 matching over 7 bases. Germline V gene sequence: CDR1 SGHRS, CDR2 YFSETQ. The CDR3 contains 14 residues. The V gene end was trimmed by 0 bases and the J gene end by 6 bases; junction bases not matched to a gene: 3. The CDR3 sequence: CASSLGQGFNEQFF. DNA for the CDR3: TGCGCCAGCAGCTTGGGACAGGGTTTCAATGAGCAGTTCTTC.

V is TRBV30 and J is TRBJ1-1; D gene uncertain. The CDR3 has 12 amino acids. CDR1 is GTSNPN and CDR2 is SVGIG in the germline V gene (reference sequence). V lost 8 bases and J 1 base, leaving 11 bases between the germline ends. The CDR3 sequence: CAQLPGNTEAFF. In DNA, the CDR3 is TGTGCCCAGTTACCGGGGAACACTGAAGCTTTCTTT.

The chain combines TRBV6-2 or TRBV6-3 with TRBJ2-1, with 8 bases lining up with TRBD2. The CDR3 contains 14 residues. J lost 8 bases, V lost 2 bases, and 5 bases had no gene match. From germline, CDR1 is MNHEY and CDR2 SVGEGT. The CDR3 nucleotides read TGTGCCAGCAGTTACACCACTAGCGGAGATGAGCAGTTCTTC. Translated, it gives CASSYTTSGDEQFF.

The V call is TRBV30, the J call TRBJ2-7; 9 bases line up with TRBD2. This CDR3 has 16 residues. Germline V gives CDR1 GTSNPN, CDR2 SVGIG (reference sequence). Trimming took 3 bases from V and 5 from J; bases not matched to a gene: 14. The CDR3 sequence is CAWRHPSGRISNEQYF. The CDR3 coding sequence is TGTGCCTGGAGACATCCCAGCGGGAGGATAAGCAACGAGCAGTACTTC.

Here the CDR3 reads CASSRSGANQETQYF. The CDR3 bases are TGCGCCAGCAGCAGGAGCGGGGCTAACCAAGAGACCCAGTACTTC. The chain joins TRBV5-1 to TRBJ2-5, with 7 bases lining up with TRBD2. Germline V gene lookup returns CDR1 SGHRS and CDR2 YFSETQ. The V segment lost 4 bases and the J segment 0 bases; nucleotides outside the gene matches: 6. The CDR3 contains 15 residues.

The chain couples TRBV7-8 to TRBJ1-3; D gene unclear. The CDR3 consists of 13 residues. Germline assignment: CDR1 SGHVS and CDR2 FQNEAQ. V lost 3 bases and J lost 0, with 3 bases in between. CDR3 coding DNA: TGTGCCAGCAGCTTCTTCTCTGGAAACACCATATATTTT. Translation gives CASSFFSGNTIYF.